The present TCR beta chain was sequenced within a study of shared clonotypes between healthy human individuals. In the study overall: The composition of the donors was a couple of women and three men aged 18 to 49.

Germline lookup yields CDR1 WSHSY and CDR2 SAAADI. V was trimmed by 3 bases and J by 5 bases, leaving 10 bases between them. CDR3 length equals 13 residues. The authors ran the assay at deep level. The repertoire was sequenced with immunoSEQ multiplex PCR; TCRdb's copy has only in-frame clones and lacks some. The sample lists more than 850,000 clones, more than 75% occurring once. About this clone: Its cognate antigen is unknown.

Study outcomes and limitations: Tissues were not sampled, only blood, and their repertoires likely differ.

Recent vaccinations or acute infections were absent in the healthy HIV-negative adult donors. The sequence came from a man younger than 30 in good health. Some clones in this sample may be carry-over from other donors' samples. The sequenced sample consisted of memory CD4+ T cells from PBMCs. Subset denoted: CD45RA-negative fraction. The genes are TRBV10-2 and TRBJ1-1, with D possibly being TRBD1 (5 bases). Here the CDR3 reads CASSDRDRTEAFF. The CDR3 DNA sequence: TGCGCCAGCAGTGACAGGGATCGGACTGAAGCTTTCTTT.